The 28 T cell receptor beta chains reported below all come from one sample, sequenced in a study of T cells in Graves' hyperthyroidism and ophthalmopathy. Amplification of TCR beta CDR3 regions used RNA as the template. The HTBI primer set was used in a first-round RT-PCR of the TCR CDR3. TCRdb analysed the multiplex PCR reads with MiXCR anew, one entry per CDR3 protein. Altogether more than 350,000 distinct CDR3 sequences are present, roughly 15% being singletons, with the ten largest covering roughly 20%. Source material: blood. The receptors here all came from a woman in her sixties or seventies with Graves' ophthalmopathy.

This clonotype was counted at least ten times. This sequence joins TRBV28 and TRBJ1-5; maybe TRBD1 (6 bases). The germline V and J ends were trimmed by 6 bases and 2 bases, with 14 bases remaining between them. The CDR3 has 15 amino acids. CDR1 and CDR2 (germline): MDHEN, SYDVKM. The CDR3, as DNA: TGTGCCAGCAGGGCGCAGGGGATAGGCAATCAGCCCCAGCATTTT. The encoded protein is CASRAQGIGNQPQHF.

This clonotype was detected only a few times. This rearrangement joins TRBV27 to TRBJ2-1; D not certain. CDR1 MNHEY and CDR2 SMNVEV come from the germline V gene (reference sequence). V was pared by 5 bases and J by 3 bases, with 11 bases between. CDR3 length: 14 residues. The CDR3 nucleotides are TGTGCCAGCAGTCGCCAGCTAAACTACAATGAGCAGTTCTTC. Its translation is CASSRQLNYNEQFF.

Comment on this clonotype: A much larger clone sits a single nucleotide away, making a read error possible. This rearrangement joins TRBV2 to TRBJ2-5, with D maybe TRBD1 (5 bases). This CDR3 region has 12 residues. Germline V CDR1 and CDR2: SNHLY, FYNNEI. CDR3 protein: CGSKGLDETQYF. For the CDR3, the DNA is TGTGGCAGCAAGGGGCTAGATGAGACCCAGTACTTC.

The rearrangement links TRBV4-2 to TRBJ2-1; possibly TRBD1 or TRBD2 for D (5 bases each). The CDR3 is made up of 13 amino acids. The V gene's germline CDR1 is LGHNA and CDR2 YNFKEQ. V gave up 4 bases and J gave up 6 bases, with 10 bases separating them. The chain's CDR3 is CASSPRDGNEQFF. The CDR3 DNA is TGTGCCAGCAGCCCCCGGGACGGCAATGAGCAGTTCTTC.

The CDR3, as DNA: TGTGCCAGCAGCTGGACCGAGGGCGGGGAGCTGTTTTTT. Translation gives CASSWTEGGELFF. This rearrangement joins TRBV5-5 to TRBJ2-2; weak D call: TRBD2 (5 bases). The CDR3 extends over 13 amino acids. V lost 3 bases, J lost 7 bases, and 10 bases lay in between. Germline-derived CDR1 and CDR2 are SGHKS and YYEKEE (reference sequence).

This clonotype has only a few counts. Given a much more abundant clone one base away, this may be a read error. The J gene is TRBJ2-7, the V gene TRBV10-3, with 7 positions matching TRBD1. The length of the CDR3 is 14 residues. Germline CDR1 is ENHRY and CDR2 is SYGVKD. The CDR3 sequence: CATHMDRRSYEQCF. The DNA of the CDR3 is TGTGCCACCCACATGGACAGGCGATCCTACGAGCAGTGCTTC.

This clonotype was recorded at least ten times. The rearrangement joins TRBV5-1 to TRBJ2-7, with TRBD2 identical over 8 bases. Germline CDR1 and CDR2: SGHRS and YFSETQ. With 4 bases clipped from V and 5 bases from J, the junction kept 11 bases outside the gene matches. The CDR3 runs to 15 residues. Here the CDR3 reads CASSPQAGVRNEQYF. For the CDR3, the DNA is TGCGCCAGCAGCCCCCAAGCGGGAGTAAGGAACGAGCAGTACTTC.

This clonotype was observed a few times. The chain combines TRBV5-1 with TRBJ2-5; 11 positions agree with TRBD2. CDR3 length: 15 residues. Per germline, CDR1 SGHRS and CDR2 YFSETQ. The ends lost 7 bases at V and 5 bases at J; junction bases unmatched: 10. CDR3 sequence (DNA): TGCGCCAGCGCAGGGACTAGCGGTTCGTGGGAGACCCAGTACTTC. It encodes CASAGTSGSWETQYF.

This clonotype appeared many times. This chain uses TRBV7-9 with TRBJ2-3; 7 nucleotides agree with TRBD2. This CDR3 spans 16 amino acids. V gave up 5 bases and J gave up 6 bases; unmatched junction bases: 14. Germline CDR1 is SEHNR and CDR2 is FQNEAQ (reference sequence). For the CDR3, the DNA is TGTGCCAGCAGCCCCGGGACTACCAGGGCACATGATACGCAGTATTTT. This translates into CASSPGTTRAHDTQYF.

Ten or more counts support this clonotype. V gene TRBV11-2 combines with J gene TRBJ2-3; 9 nucleotides match TRBD2. V was pared by 1 base and J by 3 bases, with 5 bases of the junction left unmatched. CDR3 length: 16 amino acids. From germline, CDR1 is SGHAT and CDR2 FQNNGV. The CDR3 DNA sequence: TGTGCCAGCAGCTTAGTGGCTAGCGGGATGACAGATACGCAGTATTTT. Protein product: CASSLVASGMTDTQYF.

The chain has TRBV7-9 and TRBJ2-7, with 7 bases that match TRBD2. The CDR3 is 13 amino acids. CDR1 SEHNR and CDR2 FQNEAQ come from the germline V gene (reference sequence). With 9 bases clipped from V and 7 bases from J, the junction kept 12 bases outside the gene matches. Here the CDR3 reads CASAGTGGGEQYF. The CDR3 bases are TGTGCCAGTGCCGGGACGGGGGGAGGGGAGCAGTACTTC.

The gene calls are TRBV10-3 and TRBJ2-3, with 11 nucleotides matching TRBD2. Germline assignment: CDR1 ENHRY and CDR2 SYGVKD. The CDR3 runs to 16 residues. V gave up 8 bases and J gave up 4 bases; unmatched junction bases: 11. CDR3 DNA: TGTGCCATCGGGCCAGGTAGCGGGAGGGAGCCAGATACGCAGTATTTT. Residues: CAIGPGSGREPDTQYF.

The chain couples TRBV28 to TRBJ2-1, with D perhaps matching TRBD1 (6 bases). The CDR3 is 15 residues long. Germline V gene sequence: CDR1 MDHEN, CDR2 SYDVKM. Trimming shortened V by 7 bases and J by 0 bases, and 13 bases separated the two germline ends. CDR3 sequence reads: CASTKDRHSYNEQFF. In DNA form, the CDR3 reads TGTGCCAGCACCAAGGACAGACACTCCTACAATGAGCAGTTCTTC.

This clonotype was counted a few times. The rearrangement links TRBV28 to TRBJ2-1, with D uncertain. Germline loops: CDR1 MDHEN, CDR2 SYDVKM. The CDR3 totals 16 residues. V was pared by 5 bases and J by 7 bases, with 21 bases between. The CDR3 spells CASSPPREAPSNEQFF. The CDR3 DNA reads TGTGCCAGCAGTCCCCCTAGAGAGGCGCCCTCGAATGAGCAGTTCTTC.

This clonotype was counted many times. The chain recombines TRBV7-9 with TRBJ2-1, with 12 bases that match TRBD1. This CDR3 comprises 17 residues. The junction had 10 bases not matched to a gene; V was cut back by 5 bases and J by 5 bases. Germline CDR1 and CDR2: SEHNR and FQNEAQ (reference sequence). The CDR3 sequence: CASSHQPGQGAHNEQFF. In nucleotides, the CDR3 is TGTGCCAGCAGCCACCAGCCGGGACAGGGGGCACACAATGAGCAGTTCTTC.

V is TRBV7-9 and J is TRBJ2-6; 7 nucleotides align to TRBD2. Germline CDR1 SEHNR, CDR2 FQNEAQ (reference sequence). The CDR3 sequence is 16 residues long. After removal of 8 bases from V and 0 bases from J, the junction contained 7 bases not matched to a gene. CDR3 in amino acids: CASVRRESSGANVLTF. The DNA for the CDR3 is TGTGCCAGCGTACGGCGGGAGAGCTCTGGGGCCAACGTCCTGACTTTC.

A few counts support this clonotype. V gene TRBV7-2 combines with J gene TRBJ2-1; D is ambiguous. V was shortened by 3 bases and J by 8 bases, with 14 bases between the two germline ends. From germline, CDR1 is SGHTA and CDR2 FQGNSA. This CDR3 has 14 amino acids. The CDR3 loop reads CASSLSLAVYEQFF. The CDR3 nucleotides read TGTGCCAGCAGCTTGTCTTTGGCGGTCTATGAGCAGTTCTTC.

At least ten counts were recorded for this clonotype. The chain joins TRBV7-6 to TRBJ2-5, with a tentative D call TRBD2 (5 bases). The CDR3 sequence is 15 residues long. Per the germline V gene, CDR1 is SGHVS and CDR2 is FNYEAQ. Between the trimmed V and J ends, which lost 4 bases and 7 bases, there was a span of 19 bases. CDR3: CASSSQTGLSGTQYF. The DNA for the CDR3 is TGTGCCAGCAGCTCCCAGACGGGATTGTCCGGGACCCAGTACTTC.

This clonotype was observed a few times. This chain uses TRBV10-3 with TRBJ2-1; 8 bases align to TRBD2. Germline loops: CDR1 ENHRY, CDR2 SYGVKD. V was clipped by 9 bases and J by 5 bases; unmatched bases: 12. There are 15 residues in the CDR3. CDR3 amino acids: CAIRSGGRPNNEQFF. The CDR3 coding sequence is TGTGCCATACGATCGGGCGGGAGGCCCAACAATGAGCAGTTCTTC.

This clonotype came up many times. The chain couples TRBV3-1 to TRBJ1-1; TRBD1 is a possible D gene (5 bases). CDR1 and CDR2 from the germline V gene are LGHDT and YNNKEL (reference sequence). Trimming cost V 0 bases and J 9 bases, with 14 bases left between them. The CDR3 has 14 residues. The DNA of the CDR3 is TGTGCCAGCAGCCAAGATGGGGCCCAGGGCAAAGCTTTCTTT. Its translation is CASSQDGAQGKAFF.

This clonotype appeared a few times. The chain links TRBV20-1 to TRBJ2-6; weak D call: TRBD2 (6 bases). V lost 7 bases and J lost 2, with 9 bases in between. Per germline, CDR1 DFQATT and CDR2 SNEGSKA (reference sequence). The CDR3 is made up of 13 amino acids. The CDR3 is CSGRRAGANVLTF. Written as DNA, the CDR3 is TGCAGTGGTCGGAGGGCTGGGGCCAACGTCCTGACTTTC.

This chain joins TRBV19 and TRBJ1-6, with a possible D match to TRBD1 (5 bases). Trimming removed 5 bases from V and 7 bases from J, with 18 bases in between. The CDR3 loop spans 16 amino acids. Germline V lookup: CDR1 LNHDA, CDR2 SQIVND (reference sequence). In DNA, the CDR3 is TGTGCCAGTAGTCGCTTGGGTGACAGAGCGAATTCACCCCTCCACTTT. It encodes CASSRLGDRANSPLHF.

This clonotype was counted many times. The rearrangement uses TRBV6-1 and TRBJ2-2, with D perhaps TRBD1 (6 bases). The CDR3 covers 15 residues. V shed 7 bases and J shed 4 bases, with 16 bases lying between them. Germline CDR1 reads MNHNS; CDR2 reads SASEGT. CDR3 DNA: TGTGCCAGCACCCGTACAGGGTTTAGCACCGGGGAGCTGTTTTTT. The encoded protein is CASTRTGFSTGELFF.

There are many counts of this clonotype. The V call is TRBV20-1, the J call TRBJ2-7; 8 bases agree with TRBD2. The ends lost 6 bases at V and 6 bases at J; junction bases unmatched: 13. The length of the CDR3 is 14 residues. Germline CDR1 DFQATT, CDR2 SNEGSKA (reference sequence). CDR3 nucleotides: TGCAGTGCCCCCCGCCCGGGAGGGCCTGGCGAGCAGTACTTC. Amino acids: CSAPRPGGPGEQYF.

This clonotype was detected many times. The chain employs TRBV5-8 and TRBJ2-1; 10 nucleotides match TRBD2. Looked up from germline, CDR1 is SGHTS and CDR2 is YDEGEE. The CDR3 spans 15 residues. V gave up 4 bases and J gave up 3 bases; unmatched junction bases: 4. CDR3 nucleotide sequence: TGTGCCAGCAGCCCCGGGACTAGCGTCTACAATGAGCAGTTCTTC. The encoded protein is CASSPGTSVYNEQFF.

V gene TRBV19 combines with J gene TRBJ1-1; 7 bases agree with TRBD1. Germline V gives CDR1 LNHDA, CDR2 SQIVND (reference sequence). The CDR3 has 14 residues. V was clipped by 7 bases and J by 0 bases; unmatched bases: 5. The CDR3 DNA is TGTGCCAGTATCTGGACAGGCCTGAACACTGAAGCTTTCTTT. This translates into CASIWTGLNTEAFF.

This clonotype was counted at least ten times. The chain joins TRBV11-2 to TRBJ2-7; 7 nucleotides line up with TRBD2. This CDR3 region has 14 residues. Germline CDR1 is SGHAT and CDR2 is FQNNGV. The junction had 4 bases not matched to a gene; V was cut back by 5 bases and J by 0 bases. CDR3 in DNA: TGTGCCAGCAGCACTAGCGCCGGCTCCTACGAGCAGTACTTC. Residues: CASSTSAGSYEQYF.

V gene TRBV5-1 combines with J gene TRBJ1-4; D call uncertain. The V end lost 0 bases, the J end lost 4 bases, and 10 bases lay between the germline ends. The CDR3 has 15 residues. Germline V lookup: CDR1 SGHRS, CDR2 YFSETQ. CDR3 nucleotide sequence: TGCGCCAGCAGCTTGGCGGGCGGTTTTAATGAAAAACTGTTTTTT. Protein sequence: CASSLAGGFNEKLFF. The full variable domain, in which reference TRBV5-1 and TRBJ1-4 provide the parts outside the CDR3, is KAGVTQTPRYLIKTRGQQVTLSCSPISGHRSVSWYQQTPGQGLQFLFEYFSETQRNKGNFPGRFSGRQFSNSRSEMNVSTLELGDSALYLCASSLAGGFNEKLFFGSGTQLSVL.